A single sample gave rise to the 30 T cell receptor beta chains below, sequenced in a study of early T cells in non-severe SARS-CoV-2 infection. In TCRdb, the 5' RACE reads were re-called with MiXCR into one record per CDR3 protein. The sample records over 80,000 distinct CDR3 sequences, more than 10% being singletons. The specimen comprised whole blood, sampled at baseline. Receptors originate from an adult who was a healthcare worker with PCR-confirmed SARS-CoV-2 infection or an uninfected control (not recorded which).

CDR3 in amino acids: CSARQGWPKNIQYF. DNA of the CDR3: TGCAGTGCTAGACAGGGATGGCCCAAAAACATTCAGTACTTC. The V call is TRBV20-1, the J call TRBJ2-4, with D perhaps TRBD1 (5 bases). CDR3 size: 14 residues. Trimming removed 2 bases at V and 2 bases at J, with 10 bases between. In germline, CDR1 is DFQATT, CDR2 SNEGSKA (reference sequence).

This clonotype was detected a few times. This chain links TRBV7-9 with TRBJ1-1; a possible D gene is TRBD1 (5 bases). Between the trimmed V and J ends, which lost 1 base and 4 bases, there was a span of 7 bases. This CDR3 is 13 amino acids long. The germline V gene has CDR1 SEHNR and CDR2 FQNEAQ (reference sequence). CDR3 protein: CASSLGDFTEAFF. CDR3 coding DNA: TGTGCCAGCAGCTTAGGGGACTTCACTGAAGCTTTCTTT.

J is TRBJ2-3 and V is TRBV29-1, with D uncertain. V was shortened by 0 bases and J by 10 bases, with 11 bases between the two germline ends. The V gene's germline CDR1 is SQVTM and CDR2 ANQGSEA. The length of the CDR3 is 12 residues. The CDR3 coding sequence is TGCAGCGTTGAAGAGAAGGGTGCGGCGCAGTATTTT. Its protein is CSVEEKGAAQYF.

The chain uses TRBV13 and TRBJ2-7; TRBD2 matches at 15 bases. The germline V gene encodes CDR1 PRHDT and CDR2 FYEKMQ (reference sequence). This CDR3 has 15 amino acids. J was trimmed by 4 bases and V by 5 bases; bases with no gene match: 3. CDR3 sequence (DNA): TGTGCCAGCAGCCAGGGACTAGCGGGAGGATACGAGCAGTACTTC. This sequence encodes CASSQGLAGGYEQYF.

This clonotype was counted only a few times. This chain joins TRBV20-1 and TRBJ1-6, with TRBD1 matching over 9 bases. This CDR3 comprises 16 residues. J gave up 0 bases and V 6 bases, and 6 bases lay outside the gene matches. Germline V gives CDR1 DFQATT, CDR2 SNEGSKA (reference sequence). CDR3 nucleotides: TGCAGTGCCATCCGGACAGGGGACTCCTATAATTCACCCCTCCACTTT. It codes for CSAIRTGDSYNSPLHF.

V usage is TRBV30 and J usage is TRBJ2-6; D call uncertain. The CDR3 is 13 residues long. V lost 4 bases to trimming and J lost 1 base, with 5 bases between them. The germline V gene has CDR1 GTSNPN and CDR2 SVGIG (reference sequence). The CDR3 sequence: CAWTFSGANVLTF. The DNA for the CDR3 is TGTGCCTGGACCTTTTCTGGGGCCAACGTCCTGACTTTC.

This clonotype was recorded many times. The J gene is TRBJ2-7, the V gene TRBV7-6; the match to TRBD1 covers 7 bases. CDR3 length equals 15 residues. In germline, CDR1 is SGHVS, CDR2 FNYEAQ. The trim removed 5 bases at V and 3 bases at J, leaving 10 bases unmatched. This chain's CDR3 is CASSLKPGQNYEQYF. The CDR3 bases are TGTGCCAGCAGCCTTAAACCGGGACAGAACTACGAGCAGTACTTC.

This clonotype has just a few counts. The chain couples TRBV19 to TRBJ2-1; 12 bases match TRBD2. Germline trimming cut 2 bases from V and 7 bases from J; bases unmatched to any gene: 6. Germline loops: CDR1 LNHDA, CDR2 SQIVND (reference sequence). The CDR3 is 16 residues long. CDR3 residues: CASSITSGRLGNEQFF. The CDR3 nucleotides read TGTGCCAGTAGTATAACTAGCGGGAGGTTGGGGAATGAGCAGTTCTTC. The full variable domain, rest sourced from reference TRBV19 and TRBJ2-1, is DGGITQSPKYLFRKEGQNVTLSCEQNLNHDAMYWYRQDPGQGLRLIYYSQIVNDFQKGDIAEGYSVSREKKESFPLTVTSAQKNPTAFYLCASSITSGRLGNEQFFGPGTRLTVL.

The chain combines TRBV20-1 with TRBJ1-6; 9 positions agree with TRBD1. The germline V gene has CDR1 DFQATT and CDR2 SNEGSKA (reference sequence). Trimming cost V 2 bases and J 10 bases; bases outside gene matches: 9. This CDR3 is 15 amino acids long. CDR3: CSARRALDRGSPLHF. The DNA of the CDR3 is TGCAGTGCTAGAAGGGCCCTGGACAGGGGATCACCCCTCCACTTT.

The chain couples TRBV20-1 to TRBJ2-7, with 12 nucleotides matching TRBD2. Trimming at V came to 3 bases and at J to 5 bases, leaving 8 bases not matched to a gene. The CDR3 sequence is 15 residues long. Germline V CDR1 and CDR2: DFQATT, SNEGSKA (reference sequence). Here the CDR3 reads CSASTPRLAGDEQYF. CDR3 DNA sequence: TGCAGTGCTAGCACCCCCCGACTAGCGGGAGACGAGCAGTACTTC.

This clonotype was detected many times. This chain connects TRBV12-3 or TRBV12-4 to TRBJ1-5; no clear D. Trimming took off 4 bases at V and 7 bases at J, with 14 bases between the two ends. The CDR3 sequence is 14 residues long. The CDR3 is CASSSSRLKQPQHF. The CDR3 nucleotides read TGTGCCAGCAGTTCATCCAGGCTGAAACAGCCCCAGCATTTT.

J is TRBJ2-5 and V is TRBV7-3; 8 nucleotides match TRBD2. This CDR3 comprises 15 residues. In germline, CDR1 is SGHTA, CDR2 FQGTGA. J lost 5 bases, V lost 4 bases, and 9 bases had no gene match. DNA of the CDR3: TGTGCCAGCAGCTCCTCCGGGACTAGTGGGGAGACCCAGTACTTC. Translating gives CASSSSGTSGETQYF.

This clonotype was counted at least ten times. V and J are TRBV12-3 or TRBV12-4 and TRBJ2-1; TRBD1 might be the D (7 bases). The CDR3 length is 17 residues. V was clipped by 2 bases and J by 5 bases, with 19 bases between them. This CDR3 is CASSLWGEGTANNEQFF. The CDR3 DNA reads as TGTGCCAGCAGTTTATGGGGGGAAGGGACAGCCAACAATGAGCAGTTCTTC.

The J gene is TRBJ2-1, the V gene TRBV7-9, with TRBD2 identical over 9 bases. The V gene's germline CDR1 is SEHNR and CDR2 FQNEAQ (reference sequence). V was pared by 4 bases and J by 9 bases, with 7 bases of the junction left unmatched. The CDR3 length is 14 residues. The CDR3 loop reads CASSSIAGEVEQFF. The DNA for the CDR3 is TGTGCCAGCAGCTCAATAGCGGGAGAGGTTGAGCAGTTCTTC.

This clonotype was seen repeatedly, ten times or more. The DNA of the CDR3 is TGCGCCAGCAGCCCGCGTGGAGGGGGCTTGAGCAATGAGCAGTTCTTC. This encodes CASSPRGGGLSNEQFF. The chain carries TRBV5-1 and TRBJ2-1; D is perhaps TRBD1 (7 bases). Germline lookup yields CDR1 SGHRS and CDR2 YFSETQ. The CDR3 has 16 amino acids. V lost 4 bases to trimming and J lost 6 bases, with 20 bases between them.

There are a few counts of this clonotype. The CDR3 reads CASSFSGGRYEQYF. The CDR3 DNA follows: TGTGCCAGCAGCTTTTCGGGAGGCCGGTACGAGCAGTACTTC. The J gene is TRBJ2-7, the V gene TRBV5-6, with TRBD2 identical over 7 bases. Germline V CDR1 and CDR2: SGHDT, YYEEEE. With V trimmed by 2 bases and J by 4 bases, 6 bases remained unmatched. This CDR3 spans 14 amino acids.

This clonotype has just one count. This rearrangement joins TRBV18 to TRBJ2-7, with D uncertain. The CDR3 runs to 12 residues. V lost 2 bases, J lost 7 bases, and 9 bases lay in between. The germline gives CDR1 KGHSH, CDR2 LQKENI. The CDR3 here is CASSPSSGEQYF. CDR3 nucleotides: TGTGCCAGCTCACCATCCTCTGGGGAGCAGTACTTC. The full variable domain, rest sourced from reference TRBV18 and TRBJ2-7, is NAGVMQNPRHLVRRRGQEARLRCSPMKGHSHVYWYRQLPEEGLKFMVYLQKENIIDESGMPKERFSAEFPKEGPSILRIQQVVRGDSAAYFCASSPSSGEQYFGPGTRLTVT.

The CDR3 spells CATSDPTFGASGGGNEQFF. The CDR3 nucleotides read TGTGCCACCAGTGACCCCACCTTTGGAGCTAGCGGGGGCGGGAATGAGCAGTTCTTC. The gene calls are TRBV24-1 and TRBJ2-1; 10 nucleotides align to TRBD2. V was clipped by 4 bases and J by 7 bases; unmatched bases: 18. Germline loops: CDR1 KGHDR, CDR2 SFDVKD. The CDR3 runs to 19 residues.

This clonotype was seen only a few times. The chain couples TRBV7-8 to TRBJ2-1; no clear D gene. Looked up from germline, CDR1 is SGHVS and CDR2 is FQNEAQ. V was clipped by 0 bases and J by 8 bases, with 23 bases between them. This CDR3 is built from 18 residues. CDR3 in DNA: TGTGCCAGCAGCTTAGCGCAAGGAAGTTCCGTACAAGGCGATGAGCAGTTCTTC. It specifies CASSLAQGSSVQGDEQFF.

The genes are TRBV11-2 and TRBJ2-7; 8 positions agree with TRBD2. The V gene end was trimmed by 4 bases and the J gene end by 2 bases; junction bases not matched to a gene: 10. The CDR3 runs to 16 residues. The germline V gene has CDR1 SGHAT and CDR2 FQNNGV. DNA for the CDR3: TGTGCCAGCAGCTGGGGGATTAGCGGGACCCCCTACGAGCAGTACTTC. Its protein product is CASSWGISGTPYEQYF.

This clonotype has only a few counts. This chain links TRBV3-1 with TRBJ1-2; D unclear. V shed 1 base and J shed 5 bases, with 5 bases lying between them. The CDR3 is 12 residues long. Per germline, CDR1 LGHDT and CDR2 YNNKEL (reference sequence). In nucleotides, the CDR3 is TGTGCCAGCAGCCAAGTCCCTTATGGCTACACCTTC. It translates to CASSQVPYGYTF. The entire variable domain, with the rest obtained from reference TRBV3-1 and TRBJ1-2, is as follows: DTAVSQTPKYLVTQMGNDKSIKCEQNLGHDTMYWYKQDSKKFLKIMFSYNNKELIINETVPNRFSPKSPDKAHLNLHINSLELGDSAVYFCASSQVPYGYTFGSGTRLTVV.

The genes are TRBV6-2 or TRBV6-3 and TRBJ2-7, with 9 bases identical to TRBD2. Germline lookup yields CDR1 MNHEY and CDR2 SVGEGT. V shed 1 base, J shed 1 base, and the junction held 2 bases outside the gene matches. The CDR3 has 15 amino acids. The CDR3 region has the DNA TGTGCCAGCAGTTACTTAACTAGCGGGTCCTACGAGCAGTACTTC. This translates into CASSYLTSGSYEQYF.

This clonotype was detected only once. The CDR3: CASSFKAGRALEQYF. CDR3 sequence (DNA): TGTGCCAGCAGCTTCAAGGCCGGGAGGGCACTGGAGCAGTACTTC. This chain links TRBV7-2 with TRBJ2-7; TRBD2 matches at 8 bases. The CDR3 loop spans 15 amino acids. Germline V gives CDR1 SGHTA, CDR2 FQGNSA. The V segment lost 3 bases and the J segment 7 bases; nucleotides outside the gene matches: 11.

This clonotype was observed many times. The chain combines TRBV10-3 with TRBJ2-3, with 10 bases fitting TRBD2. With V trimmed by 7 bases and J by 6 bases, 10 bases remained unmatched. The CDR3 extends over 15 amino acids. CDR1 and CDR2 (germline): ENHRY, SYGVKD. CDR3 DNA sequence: TGTGCCATCAAGGGGGGACTAGCGATTGATGATACGCAGTATTTT. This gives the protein CAIKGGLAIDDTQYF.

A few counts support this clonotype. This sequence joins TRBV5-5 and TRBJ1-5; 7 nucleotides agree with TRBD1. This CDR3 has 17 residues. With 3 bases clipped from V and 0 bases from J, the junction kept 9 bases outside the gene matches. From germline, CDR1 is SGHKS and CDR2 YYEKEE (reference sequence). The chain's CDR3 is CASSSGTASSSNQPQHF. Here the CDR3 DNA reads TGTGCCAGCAGCTCTGGGACAGCCTCCTCTAGCAATCAGCCCCAGCATTTT.

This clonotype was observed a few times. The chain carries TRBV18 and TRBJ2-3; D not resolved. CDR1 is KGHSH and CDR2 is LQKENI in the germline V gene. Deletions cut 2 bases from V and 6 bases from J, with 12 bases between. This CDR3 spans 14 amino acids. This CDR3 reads CASSPKGTADTQYF. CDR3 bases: TGTGCCAGCTCACCAAAGGGCACAGCGGATACGCAGTATTTT.

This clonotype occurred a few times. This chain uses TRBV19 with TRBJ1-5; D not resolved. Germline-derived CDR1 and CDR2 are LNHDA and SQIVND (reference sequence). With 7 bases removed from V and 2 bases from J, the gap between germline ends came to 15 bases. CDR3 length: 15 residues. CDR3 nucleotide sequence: TGTGCCAGTATGATGCTGACTAAACGCAATCAGCCCCAGCATTTT. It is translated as CASMMLTKRNQPQHF.

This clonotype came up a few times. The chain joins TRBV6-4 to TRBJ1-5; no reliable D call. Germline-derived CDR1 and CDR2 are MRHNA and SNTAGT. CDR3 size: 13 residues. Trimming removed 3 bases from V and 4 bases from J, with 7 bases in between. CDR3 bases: TGTGCCAGCAGTGATCGGCGGAATCAGCCCCAGCATTTT. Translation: CASSDRRNQPQHF.

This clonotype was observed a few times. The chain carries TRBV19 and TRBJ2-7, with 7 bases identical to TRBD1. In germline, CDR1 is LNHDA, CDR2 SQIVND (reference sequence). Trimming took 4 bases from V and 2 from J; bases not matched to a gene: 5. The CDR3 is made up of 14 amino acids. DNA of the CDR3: TGTGCCAGTAGTAAGTTGCAGGGGGCCTACGAGCAGTACTTC. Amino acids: CASSKLQGAYEQYF.

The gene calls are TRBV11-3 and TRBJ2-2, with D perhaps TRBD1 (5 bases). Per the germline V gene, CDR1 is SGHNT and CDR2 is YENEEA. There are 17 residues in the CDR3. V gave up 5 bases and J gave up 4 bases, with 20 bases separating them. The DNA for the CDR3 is TGTGCCAGCAGCCCACCTGGGGCTCGTGTAGGCACCGGGGAGCTGTTTTTT. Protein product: CASSPPGARVGTGELFF.